This TCR beta chain was identified in a study of CD8 T cells in ankylosing spondylitis. Study-wide results and limits: The authors reported significant enrichment of disease-linked clones in matched ankylosing spondylitis synovial fluid. Blood from ankylosing spondylitis patients appeared to carry a characteristic roughly 8-variant TCR beta motif.

This clonotype was recorded many times. Its antigen is currently unknown. Germline V gene data show CDR1 as SGHRS and CDR2 as YFSETQ. The CDR3 runs to 15 residues. The ends were cut back, 0 bases at V and 2 bases at J, with 9 bases in the middle. It was by quantitative 5'-RACE with molecular barcodes that TCR beta libraries were made. Using its own MiXCR run on the 5' RACE reads, TCRdb lists one record per CDR3 protein. Counted here are 270,000 or so distinct CDR3 sequences, 18% occurring once; the ten biggest clones make up around 30%. The TCR comes from a male donor with ankylosing spondylitis or in good health (not recorded which). Input material: blood, either unsorted or a sorted T cell fraction (not recorded which). The V call is TRBV5-1, the J call TRBJ1-5; D gene ambiguous. The CDR3 loop is CASSLGLEGNQPQHF. In DNA, the CDR3 is TGCGCCAGCAGCTTGGGGTTAGAGGGCAATCAGCCCCAGCATTTT. The variable domain in full, with the rest retrieved from reference TRBV5-1 and TRBJ1-5, is KAGVTQTPRYLIKTRGQQVTLSCSPISGHRSVSWYQQTPGQGLQFLFEYFSETQRNKGNFPGRFSGRQFSNSRSEMNVSTLELGDSALYLCASSLGLEGNQPQHFGDGTRLSIL.